This TCR beta chain derives from a study of vaccination and CD4 T cells after COVID-19 (dated 2022 in TCRdb). Describing the broader study: SARS-CoV-2 positivity had been established in the convalescent patients by nasal swab PCR, and mild disease was recorded in nine of these patients and severe disease in one. Six males and four females were included in the convalescent cohort, with two Hispanic individuals, seven Caucasians, two Asians and one multiracial person represented. Participants got two doses of the Pfizer-BioNTech BNT162b2 vaccine (n=8) or two doses of the Moderna mRNA-1273 vaccine (n=2). Post-COVID blood samples from convalescent patients were collected a median of around 100 days after diagnosis, with a range of 35 to 161 days. Post-vaccine blood samples were taken a median of roughly 72 days after the second vaccine dose, with a range of about 13 to 241 days. Culture stimuli were overlapping spike peptide pools from SARS-CoV-2 and from the common cold coronaviruses HCoV-NL63, HCoV-OC43 and HCoV-229E. Control cultures used a CEFX viral epitope pool as positive control, an HIV-1 Nef peptide pool as negative control, or no peptide. The spike-specific CD4+ TCR repertoire was compared before and after mRNA vaccination in approximately 9 COVID-19 convalescent patients and several infection-naive healthy vaccine recipients. Results and caveats for the whole study, not just this receptor: In convalescent patients, nearly all vaccine-specific clones (304 of 307) were found to be mono-reactive for SARS-CoV-2 spike rather than cross-reactive with common cold coronaviruses. An increase in the median number of SARS-CoV-2-reactive clonotypes from approximately 20 after infection to some 38 after vaccination was observed, but the change was not found to be significant. In convalescent patients, a median roughly 83% of post-vaccine SARS-CoV-2-reactive clones were detected only after vaccination, and vaccine-specific priming was suggested by this finding. The number of convalescent patients in the study was relatively small, and the study did not examine early timepoints following natural infection.

Preparation of the library involved PCR. TCR sequencing of DNA from cultured CD4+ T cells used the Oncomine TCR Beta short-read assay at the Johns Hopkins FTIC core. The QIAamp micro DNA kit was used to extract genomic DNA from the cultured CD4+ T cells. Oncomine TCR Beta libraries made from cultured CD4+ T cells were pooled using unique dual indexes and sequenced on an Illumina iSeq 100. The paper's data handling went like this. Non-productive sequences were filtered out, and CDR3s that did not start with C, did not end with F or W, or were shorter than 7 amino acids were discarded. Antigen-specific clonotypes were identified with the MANAFEST web application by comparing peptide-stimulated wells with reference and other culture wells. For a clone to be called positive, the clone needed an FDR below 0.05, an odds ratio above 5, and a productive frequency above 0.1% in at least two of three replicate wells. Clonotypes that were significantly expanded in both SARS-CoV-2 spike wells and at least one common cold coronavirus spike condition were defined as cross-reactive. Similarity between CDR3 sequences was evaluated in R version 3.6.1 using Levenshtein distances (stringdist) and unrooted phylogenetic trees (ape). TCRdb took the public reads, trimmed them with fastp at Q25, ran MiXCR for clone calling and kept in-frame beta chains. Rows merge per CDR3 protein into single entries with the most common DNA and genes. What appears here as the V and J calls and clone size reflects TCRdb's work, not the paper's. The sample contains approximately 16,000 distinct CDR3 sequences, under 40% of them found a single time. In total, the top ten clones hold less than 15% of the sample.

Details on this clonotype: Its recognized antigen is unknown. The record has no base qualities; no much larger clone is one base away.

The intended sense of this specimen's treatment or condition label: approximately 9-day PBMC culture with coronavirus spike peptide pools or control peptides (ViraFEST assay). The study used the ViraFEST assay, which expanded antigen-specific T cells with peptide pools and then identified expanded clonotypes by TCR sequencing. Positive SARS-CoV-2 PCR tests in the convalescent patients dated from March to December 2020, before Alpha, Beta and Delta variants emerged in the United States. Approximately 1.8 million PBMCs per well were cultured in IMDM with approximately 5% human AB serum and roughly 10 IU/ml IL-2, plus 10 ug/ml peptide pools. On days 3 and 7, half of the culture medium was replaced with fresh IL-2-containing medium. Once the cells had been in culture for 10 days, the EasySep CD4+ T cell isolation kit was used to isolate CD4+ T cells by negative selection. PBMCs were separated from whole blood using Ficoll-Paque Plus gradient centrifugation and then either used fresh or cryopreserved at -140C. Culture conditions were generally each tested in triplicate wells.

V is cut by 5 bases and J by 3 bases, and the space between the germline ends is 13 bases. From cysteine to phenylalanine, the CDR3 is 14 amino acids long. Left in the record is the CDR3 DNA by itself, 42 bases read in frame from the first base. CDR1 SEHNR and CDR2 FQNEAQ are derived from the germline V gene (reference sequence). This receptor chain uses TRBV7-9 and TRBJ1-1, with the identity of the D gene unclear. The sequencing sample was made of cultured CD4+ T cells from blood. The origin of this receptor is a human donor with COVID-19. The sequenced DNA is TGTGCCAGCAGCCCGCGCCCTGGGGACACTGAAGCTTTCTTT. Its amino acids are CASSPRPGDTEAFF. With all but the CDR3 taken from the reference TRBV7-9 and TRBJ1-1 genes, the full variable domain is: DTGVSQNPRHKITKRGQNVTFRCDPISEHNRLYWYRQTLGQGPEFLTYFQNEAQLEKSRLLSDRFSAERPKGSFSTLEIQRTEQGDSAMYLCASSPRPGDTEAFFGQGTRLTVV.